This T cell receptor (beta chain) was recorded in a study of response to subunit inactivated influenza vaccine. Whole-study results and caveats: Only a handful of new T cells, the authors suggested, are recruited with each seasonal influenza vaccination.

TCRdb recomputed calls from the RT-PCR reads with MiXCR, one row per CDR3 protein. This table holds 290,000 or so distinct CDR3 sequences, roughly 22% found once. The germline V gene has CDR1 MGHRA and CDR2 YSYEKL. V shed 4 bases and J shed 8 bases, with 18 bases lying between them. The CDR3 sequence is 15 residues long. This clonotype has just a few counts. Its matching antigen is unknown. This chain connects TRBV4-1 to TRBJ1-5; D unclear. The source was PBMCs from blood, collected approximately 20 months after vaccination. The sequence was collected from a man aged 50-75 years who received an inactivated influenza vaccine. CDR3 sequence: CASSLVRGGLEPQHF. CDR3 in DNA: TGCGCCAGCAGCCTAGTACGGGGAGGGCTAGAGCCCCAGCATTTT.